Below are 7 T cell receptor beta chains sequenced from a single sample in a study of PD-L1 blockade in urothelial cancer. This table comes from immunoSEQ multiplex PCR, and its TCRdb copy is limited to in-frame clones, with some not included. The sample holds tens of thousands of clones, around four fifths seen once. Documented time point: pretreatment peripheral blood. The sample in question was PBMCs, obtained around atezolizumab (anti-PD-L1) treatment. The receptor source for this set is a man between 60 and 70 years old with urothelial cancer.

V usage is TRBV7-9 and J usage is TRBJ2-5; D not resolved. Germline values: CDR1 SEHNR, CDR2 FQNEAQ (reference sequence). The V end was cut by 4 bases, the J end by 1 base, with 7 bases between. This CDR3 region has 13 residues. The CDR3 DNA follows: TGTGCCAGCAGCTACCGCGGCCAAGAGACCCAGTACTTC. It yields the protein CASSYRGQETQYF.

The CDR3 is CASSMKQGPYEQYF. The CDR3 DNA reads TGTGCCAGCAGCATGAAGCAGGGTCCCTACGAGCAGTACTTC. V and J are TRBV13 and TRBJ2-7; D perhaps matches TRBD1 (5 bases). The germline gives CDR1 PRHDT, CDR2 FYEKMQ (reference sequence). The CDR3 is 14 residues long. V gave up 5 bases and J gave up 2 bases, with 13 bases separating them.

This chain joins TRBV28 and TRBJ1-5; TRBD1 is a possible D gene (6 bases). V gave up 8 bases and J gave up 3 bases, with 14 bases separating them. The CDR3 contains 14 residues. CDR1 is MDHEN and CDR2 is SYDVKM in the germline V gene. This CDR3 reads CASRGAGNNQPQHF. CDR3 DNA sequence: TGTGCCAGCCGGGGGGCGGGTAACAATCAGCCCCAGCATTTT.

The genes are TRBV5-4 and TRBJ2-2; 9 bases map to TRBD1. In germline, CDR1 is SGHNT, CDR2 YYREEE (reference sequence). The CDR3 is 17 amino acids. The junction had 13 bases not matched to a gene; V was cut back by 3 bases and J by 7 bases. This CDR3 reads CASSSRGQGLFGGELFF. CDR3 bases: TGTGCCAGCAGCTCGCGGGGACAGGGCTTATTTGGCGGGGAGCTGTTTTTT.

The J gene is TRBJ1-5, the V gene TRBV28; 10 bases are a match to TRBD1. This CDR3 comprises 16 residues. The trim removed 2 bases at V and 7 bases at J, leaving 8 bases unmatched. The germline V gene encodes CDR1 MDHEN and CDR2 SYDVKM. The CDR3 DNA sequence: TGTGCCAGCAGTTTAGCCGGACAGGGGGTCGACCAGCCCCAGCATTTT. Translated, it gives CASSLAGQGVDQPQHF. The entire variable domain, with the rest obtained from reference TRBV28 and TRBJ1-5, is as follows: DVKVTQSSRYLVKRTGEKVFLECVQDMDHENMFWYRQDPGLGLRLIYFSYDVKMKEKGDIPEGYSVSREKKERFSLILESASTNQTSMYLCASSLAGQGVDQPQHFGDGTRLSIL.

The rearrangement joins TRBV5-5 to TRBJ2-3; 8 nucleotides line up with TRBD2. Germline CDR1 and CDR2: SGHKS and YYEKEE (reference sequence). The CDR3 sequence is 16 residues long. Unmatched junction bases numbered 6, after V lost 0 bases and J lost 3 bases. CDR3: CASSLVRGAETDTQYF. The CDR3 DNA is TGTGCCAGCAGCTTGGTGCGGGGGGCTGAGACAGATACGCAGTATTTT.

The chain couples TRBV5-6 to TRBJ2-7; a weak D match, TRBD2 (6 bases). Per the germline V gene, CDR1 is SGHDT and CDR2 is YYEEEE. This CDR3 spans 15 amino acids. V was clipped by 2 bases and J by 8 bases, with 20 bases between them. CDR3 coding DNA: TGTGCCAGCAGCTTACGCGGGACTGCCTATCGCCAGCAGTACTTC. It specifies CASSLRGTAYRQQYF.